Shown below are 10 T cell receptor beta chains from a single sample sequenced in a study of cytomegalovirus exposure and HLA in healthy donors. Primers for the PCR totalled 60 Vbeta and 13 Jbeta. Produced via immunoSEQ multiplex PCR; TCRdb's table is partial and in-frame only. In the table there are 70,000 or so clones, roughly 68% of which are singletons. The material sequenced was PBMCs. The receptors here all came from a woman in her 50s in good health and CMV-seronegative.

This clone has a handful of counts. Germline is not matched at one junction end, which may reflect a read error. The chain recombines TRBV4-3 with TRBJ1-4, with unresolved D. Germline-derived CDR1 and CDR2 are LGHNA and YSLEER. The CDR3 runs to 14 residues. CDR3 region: CASSQEPTVERLFF. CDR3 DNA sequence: TGCGCCAGCAGCCAAGAGCCAACGGTTGAAAGACTGTTTTTT.

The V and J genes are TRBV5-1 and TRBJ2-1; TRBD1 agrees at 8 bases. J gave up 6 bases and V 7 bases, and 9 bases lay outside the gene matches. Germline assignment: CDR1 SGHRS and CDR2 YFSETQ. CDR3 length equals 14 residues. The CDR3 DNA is TGCGCCAGCCCCCCCGGACAGGGACCCAATGAGCAGTTCTTC. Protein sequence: CASPPGQGPNEQFF. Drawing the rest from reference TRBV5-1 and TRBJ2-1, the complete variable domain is KAGVTQTPRYLIKTRGQQVTLSCSPISGHRSVSWYQQTPGQGLQFLFEYFSETQRNKGNFPGRFSGRQFSNSRSEMNVSTLELGDSALYLCASPPGQGPNEQFFGPGTRLTVL.

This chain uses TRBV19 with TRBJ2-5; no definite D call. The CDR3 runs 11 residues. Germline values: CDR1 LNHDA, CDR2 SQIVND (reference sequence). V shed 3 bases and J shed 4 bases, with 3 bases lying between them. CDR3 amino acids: CASSIRETQYF. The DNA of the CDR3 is TGTGCCAGTAGTATCCGAGAGACCCAGTACTTC.

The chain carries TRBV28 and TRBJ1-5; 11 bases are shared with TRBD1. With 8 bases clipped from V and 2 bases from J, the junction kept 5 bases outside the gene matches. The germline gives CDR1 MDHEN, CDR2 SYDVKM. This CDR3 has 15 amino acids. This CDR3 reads CASRWGQGGNQPQHF. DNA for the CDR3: TGTGCCAGCCGATGGGGACAGGGGGGCAATCAGCCCCAGCATTTT.

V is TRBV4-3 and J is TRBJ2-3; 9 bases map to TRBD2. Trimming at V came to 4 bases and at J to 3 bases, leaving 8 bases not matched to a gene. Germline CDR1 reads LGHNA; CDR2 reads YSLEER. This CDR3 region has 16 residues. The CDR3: CASSPSGERITDTQYF. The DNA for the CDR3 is TGCGCCAGCAGCCCTAGCGGGGAACGGATTACAGATACGCAGTATTTT.

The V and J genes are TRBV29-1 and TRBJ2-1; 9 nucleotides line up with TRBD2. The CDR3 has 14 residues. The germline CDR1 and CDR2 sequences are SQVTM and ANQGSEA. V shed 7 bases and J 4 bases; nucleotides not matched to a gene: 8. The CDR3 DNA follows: TGCAGCGCTCCAAGAGCGGGAGGATACAATGAGCAGTTCTTC. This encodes CSAPRAGGYNEQFF.

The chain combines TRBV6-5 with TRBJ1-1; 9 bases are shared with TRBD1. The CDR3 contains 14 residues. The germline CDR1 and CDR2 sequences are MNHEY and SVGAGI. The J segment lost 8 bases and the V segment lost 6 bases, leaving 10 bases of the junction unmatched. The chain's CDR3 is CASSFRTGDGEAFF. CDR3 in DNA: TGTGCCAGCAGCTTTAGGACAGGGGATGGGGAAGCTTTCTTT.

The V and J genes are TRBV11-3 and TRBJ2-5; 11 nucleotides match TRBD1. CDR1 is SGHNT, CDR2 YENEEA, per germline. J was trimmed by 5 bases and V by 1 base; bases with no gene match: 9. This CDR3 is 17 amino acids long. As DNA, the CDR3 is TGTGCCAGCAGCTTAGGTCTCCGGACAGGGGGCTTCGAGACCCAGTACTTC. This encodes CASSLGLRTGGFETQYF.

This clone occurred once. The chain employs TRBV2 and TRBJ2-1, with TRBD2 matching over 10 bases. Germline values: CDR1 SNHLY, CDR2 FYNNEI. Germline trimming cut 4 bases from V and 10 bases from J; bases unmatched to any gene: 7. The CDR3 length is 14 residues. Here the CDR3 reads CASSGLAGVGEQFF. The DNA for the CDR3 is TGTGCCAGCAGTGGGCTAGCGGGAGTAGGCGAGCAGTTCTTC.

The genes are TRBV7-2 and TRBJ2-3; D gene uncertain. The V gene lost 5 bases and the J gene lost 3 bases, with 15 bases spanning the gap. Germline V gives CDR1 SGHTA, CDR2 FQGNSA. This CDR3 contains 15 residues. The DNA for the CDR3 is TGTGCCAGCAGCGTCAGATCTGGCGGAACAGATACGCAGTATTTT. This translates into CASSVRSGGTDTQYF.